This T cell receptor beta chain comes out of a study of T cells in women clearing cervical HPV infection. Study background: Case blood was drawn when the lesion was first found; control blood after infection became undetectable. General observations from the study: CIN3+ cases had significantly higher TCR richness than controls; evenness did not differ. Controls had more TRBV6-7 (roughly 0.16%) than cases (about 0.11%).

Average input was approximately 1,200 ng genomic DNA for immunoSEQ TCR beta CDR3 amplification. The table came from immunoSEQ multiplex PCR; TCRdb's copy has only in-frame clones and leaves some out. Its listing shows about 39,000 clones. This CDR3 spans 14 amino acids. The V and J ends lost 6 bases and 5 bases, in that order; junction bases with no gene match: 3. For this clone: What it binds is unknown. The observed sequence ends 3 residues before the CDR3 terminus, with the missing tail filled in from the germline J gene.

The chain employs TRBV12-3 or TRBV12-4 and TRBJ1-4, with TRBD1 identical over 10 bases. Sequencing was done on a sample of blood buffy coat. This TCR was recovered from a woman between 18 and 75 years old with a cervical HPV16 infection that either progressed to CIN3+ or cleared (not recorded which). The CDR3 loop is CASSPGQGNEKLFF. CDR3 DNA (partial): TGTGCCAGCAGCCCGGGACAGGGGAATGAAAAA.